This record covers a single T cell receptor (beta chain). Which antigen it targets is not known. Base qualities are not provided; no much larger clone lies one nucleotide away. Trimming takes 3 bases from V and 2 bases from J, and the germline ends sit 7 bases apart. The CDR3 starts with the cysteine, ends with the phenylalanine, and has 13 residues. The entry retains the CDR3 DNA only, 39 bases that are in frame from base 1. The germline V gene specifies KGHDR as CDR1 and SFDVKD as CDR2. Receptor amplification or capture employed 5' RACE. The instrument given in TCRdb is Illumina HiSeq 2000. A universal primer binding site was added through template switching, and the final cDNA carried a unique molecular identifier so that TCR cDNA molecules could be counted accurately. Specific primers in the conserved constant-segment region were used to synthesize first-strand cDNA for TCR alpha and beta chains. To control for contamination, each cDNA library was double barcoded with a SMART-Mk sample barcode plus Illumina barcodes. TruSeq adapter sequences, together with Illumina sample barcodes, were added in two successive PCR steps. TCR alpha and beta cDNA libraries were sequenced on the Illumina HiSeq platform with custom primers. For the original study's pipeline: MiGEC was used to process raw reads and extract unique molecular identifiers, and MiXCR was used to find CDR3 positions. For each individual, recombination models were inferred using an EM algorithm with the repgenHMM and IGoR tools. The analysis of shared clonotypes was done with the tcR package in R, with sharing normalized by the product of cloneset sizes. Out-of-frame nonproductive sequences were analyzed to study raw recombination free of thymic and clonal selection effects. TCRdb reprocessing: public reads trimmed at Q25 with fastp, clones called with MiXCR, in-frame beta chains kept. Rows with a matching CDR3 protein are joined into one entry that keeps the most common DNA and genes. TCRdb's processing, not the authors' own work, is the source of the V and J calls. The sample data list about 470,000 distinct CDR3 sequences, and more than 20% of these were observed just once. The top ten constitute just under 3% of the sample.

This sample is drawn from a study of identical twins listed by TCRdb under 2016. Background on the whole study: The study deep-sequenced TCR alpha and beta repertoires from monozygotic twins, unrelated adults of various ages and cord blood to test whether fetal clonotypes persist. To rule out contamination, the twin experiments were replicated at different times with different library preparation protocols. Broad study findings and their caveats: In monozygotic twins, out-of-frame TCR alpha sharing was systematically underestimated by recombination models, although the models agreed with sharing between unrelated individuals. In beta out-of-frame sequences, excess twin sharing was weaker, because having fewer shared sequences lowered the signal-to-noise ratio. Compared with coincidental sharing between unrelated individuals, out-of-frame TCR alpha sequences shared between twins had an excess of sequences with low generation probability. Zero-insertion analyses could be partly confounded by invariant T cells such as MAIT and iNKT, although diverse VJ usage argued against such confounding for most clonotypes. Conclusions relied on cross-sectional statistical analysis, since the same donors could not be followed over many years. Abundant cord blood beta clonotypes had fewer insertions, young adult naive repertoires showed a similar but weaker trend, and memory repertoires showed no such trend.

Every donor in the study was a healthy Caucasian. Three pairs of female monozygotic twins, all aged roughly 18 to 29 years, were included in the twin cohort. CD4+ and CD8+ T cell populations were isolated with positive isolation kits from Invitrogen. This sample also appeared in a second study, on T cells expressing NK-cell markers. The second study's paper adds: About eight donors provided sorted CD3+CD56+NKG2C+, CD3+CD56+NKG2C- and CD3+CD56-NKG2C+ T-cell subsets, whose TCR beta-chain repertoires were profiled. Among the eight sequenced donors, only one was HCMV-seronegative, while the other seven were HCMV-seropositive. To restrict sorting to alphabetaTCR-expressing T cells, an anti-gammadeltaTCR antibody was added in several experiments. In 5 to 7 donors, the dominant CD3+CD56+NKG2C+ clonotypes ranked among the top 10 CD8+ clonotypes, making up about 1.0-7.5% of CD8+ T cells. Those dominant clonotypes were again the most abundant among CD3+CD56-NKG2C+ cells in a few donors, at roughly 25-65%. Whether the expanded NKG2C-expressing T cell clones were specific for HCMV antigens remained unclear. The eight sequenced donors were randomly selected healthy volunteers, three men and five women. HCMV serostatus was determined by detecting HCMV-specific IgG in serum with a commercial ELISA kit. Reads were demultiplexed and grouped by UMI with MIGEC, and clonotypes were assembled and quantified with MiTCR. To exclude erroneous sequences, any TCR cDNA sequence not supported by at least two reads was discarded. The tcR package was used for downstream repertoire analysis, and clonotypes were matched across fractions by CDR3 nucleotide sequence plus V segment. VDJmatch was used to annotate antigen specificity against VDJdb, with one amino acid substitution allowed in CDR3.

This chain joins TRBV24-1 to TRBJ2-7; the D segment cannot be called with confidence. The TCR was taken from a woman aged 18-29 years in good health. Sequences were obtained from CD4+ T cells sorted from blood. The CDR3 protein is CATSDPRTYEQYF. The bases are TGTGCCACCAGTGATCCCAGAACCTACGAGCAGTACTTC.